The 25 T cell receptor beta chains presented below share a single source sample, sequenced in a study of technical replicates of blood from a few donors. TCRdb's copy holds only in-frame clones and misses some; the assay was immunoSEQ multiplex PCR. The data contain 80,000 to 95,000 clones, approximately 96% of them singletons. Sequenced material: T cells isolated from PBMCs. Every receptor here comes from a human donor in good health.

CDR3 bases: TGTGCCAGCTCACCACCCGGACTAGCGGGGACCTACGAGCAGTACTTC. Translating it yields CASSPPGLAGTYEQYF. The chain joins TRBV18 to TRBJ2-7; 12 nucleotides align to TRBD2. The CDR3 runs to 16 residues. The germline V gene has CDR1 KGHSH and CDR2 LQKENI. The V and J ends lost 0 bases and 2 bases, in that order; junction bases with no gene match: 2. The variable domain in full, with the rest retrieved from reference TRBV18 and TRBJ2-7, is NAGVMQNPRHLVRRRGQEARLRCSPMKGHSHVYWYRQLPEEGLKFMVYLQKENIIDESGMPKERFSAEFPKEGPSILRIQQVVRGDSAAYFCASSPPGLAGTYEQYFGPGTRLTVT.

The chain employs TRBV27 and TRBJ2-2; a weak D match, TRBD1 (7 bases). V lost 4 bases, J lost 5 bases, and 8 bases lay in between. This CDR3 has 13 amino acids. The germline CDR1 and CDR2 sequences are MNHEY and SMNVEV (reference sequence). The CDR3, as DNA: TGTGCCAGCAGTTCAGGGGGGACCGGGGAGCTGTTTTTT. This codes for CASSSGGTGELFF.

The genes are TRBV7-9 and TRBJ2-3, with TRBD1 as a possible D gene (5 bases). The CDR3 is 16 amino acids. Per the germline V gene, CDR1 is SEHNR and CDR2 is FQNEAQ (reference sequence). V lost 0 bases to trimming and J lost 2 bases, with 12 bases between them. The DNA for the CDR3 is TGTGCCAGCAGCTTAGCTCCAGGGTTCTCCACAGATACGCAGTATTTT. Translating it yields CASSLAPGFSTDTQYF.

This sequence joins TRBV2 and TRBJ2-7, with 8 nucleotides matching TRBD2. The CDR3 is 14 amino acids. V trimming: 10 bases; J trimming: 4 bases; junction bases outside the gene matches: 12. The V gene's germline CDR1 is SNHLY and CDR2 FYNNEI. In DNA, the CDR3 is TGTGCCACTATACCCCAACTAGCGGCTTACGAGCAGTACTTC. It yields the protein CATIPQLAAYEQYF.

V is TRBV10-2 and J is TRBJ2-1, with 11 bases that match TRBD2. The V gene's germline CDR1 is WSHSY and CDR2 SAAADI. The CDR3 has 16 amino acids. V trimming: 4 bases; J trimming: 2 bases; junction bases outside the gene matches: 4. CDR3 DNA: TGCGCCAGCAGTGTCAATAGCGGGGGGGCCTACAATGAGCAGTTCTTC. It encodes CASSVNSGGAYNEQFF.

The chain recombines TRBV15 with TRBJ2-1; D not resolved. The CDR3 length is 17 residues. V gave up 2 bases and J gave up 5 bases, with 19 bases separating them. Germline V gene sequence: CDR1 LNHNV, CDR2 YYDKDF (reference sequence). CDR3 residues: CATSRPPQVYTHNEQFF. CDR3 in DNA: TGTGCCACCAGCAGACCCCCCCAGGTCTATACACACAATGAGCAGTTCTTC.

The J gene is TRBJ2-5, the V gene TRBV5-1; 8 bases are a match to TRBD2. The CDR3 totals 15 residues. Germline values: CDR1 SGHRS, CDR2 YFSETQ. V trimming: 0 bases; J trimming: 4 bases; junction bases outside the gene matches: 5. CDR3 sequence: CASSLGSGTRETQYF. CDR3 DNA: TGCGCCAGCAGCTTGGGATCCGGGACTAGAGAGACCCAGTACTTC.

The rearrangement joins TRBV2 to TRBJ2-7, with D unclear. CDR1 and CDR2 (germline): SNHLY, FYNNEI. There are 11 residues in the CDR3. The V end was cut by 3 bases, the J end by 7 bases, with 7 bases between. The DNA for the CDR3 is TGTGCCAGCAGTGATATCGGGGAGCAGTACTTC. Translating it yields CASSDIGEQYF.

This rearrangement joins TRBV4-1 to TRBJ1-2; D uncertain. There are 13 residues in the CDR3. V dropped 2 bases and J dropped 2 bases, with 6 bases sitting between them. CDR1 is MGHRA and CDR2 is YSYEKL in the germline V gene. The CDR3 spells CASSQPGNYGYTF. DNA of the CDR3: TGCGCCAGCAGCCAACCGGGGAACTATGGCTACACCTTC.

V is TRBV6-5 and J is TRBJ1-1, with D possibly TRBD1 on 6 matching bases. Trimming took 6 bases from V and 4 from J, leaving 12 bases between them. Germline assignment: CDR1 MNHEY and CDR2 SVGAGI. This CDR3 contains 13 residues. CDR3 residues: CASRRQVSTEAFF. The CDR3 DNA reads TGTGCCAGCAGGCGACAGGTGAGCACTGAAGCTTTCTTT.

The gene calls are TRBV18 and TRBJ2-5; D perhaps matches TRBD2 (6 bases). The germline gives CDR1 KGHSH, CDR2 LQKENI. The ends were cut back, 4 bases at V and 2 bases at J, with 17 bases in the middle. CDR3 length: 16 amino acids. This CDR3 is CASSRSGTSNQETQYF. The CDR3 DNA reads TGTGCCAGCTCACGTTCTGGGACTTCAAATCAAGAGACCCAGTACTTC.

The chain combines TRBV5-1 with TRBJ2-7; D is possibly TRBD2 (7 bases). V was clipped by 0 bases and J by 3 bases, with 16 bases between them. Per germline, CDR1 SGHRS and CDR2 YFSETQ. This CDR3 has 16 residues. CDR3 in amino acids: CASSLAGQGRDYEQYF. The CDR3 DNA sequence: TGCGCCAGCAGCTTGGCCGGTCAGGGGAGGGACTACGAGCAGTACTTC.

V usage is TRBV5-1 and J usage is TRBJ1-4; D is possibly TRBD1 (5 bases). The germline CDR1 and CDR2 sequences are SGHRS and YFSETQ. Trimming took off 0 bases at V and 5 bases at J, with 8 bases between the two ends. The CDR3 extends over 14 amino acids. CDR3 in DNA: TGCGCCAGCAGCTTGGGACAGACAAATGAAAAACTGTTTTTT. Protein sequence: CASSLGQTNEKLFF.

The V and J genes are TRBV27 and TRBJ2-1; TRBD2 matches 10 bases. Germline loops: CDR1 MNHEY, CDR2 SMNVEV (reference sequence). The V segment lost 4 bases and the J segment 6 bases; nucleotides outside the gene matches: 3. The CDR3 sequence is 14 residues long. Written as DNA, the CDR3 is TGTGCCAGCAGTTCCCTAGCGGGAGCCAATGAGCAGTTCTTC. Translating it yields CASSSLAGANEQFF.

This clone was picked up a small number of times. This chain connects TRBV30 to TRBJ2-2; D possibly corresponds to TRBD1 (6 bases). V lost 1 base to trimming and J lost 2 bases, with 11 bases between them. Germline V CDR1 and CDR2: GTSNPN, SVGIG (reference sequence). CDR3 size: 15 residues. CDR3 bases: TGTGCCTGGAGTGCCCTGGGGGCTAACACCGGGGAGCTGTTTTTT. Amino acid sequence: CAWSALGANTGELFF.

This chain joins TRBV6-5 and TRBJ1-4; 7 bases align to TRBD1. Germline V gives CDR1 MNHEY, CDR2 SVGAGI. CDR3 length: 15 amino acids. Trimming took 0 bases from V and 10 from J; bases not matched to a gene: 8. CDR3 bases: TGTGCCAGCAGTTACTCTTGGGACAGCGTAGGAAAACTGTTTTTT. Translated: CASSYSWDSVGKLFF.

The chain combines TRBV27 with TRBJ1-5; D remains unclear. The CDR3 consists of 12 residues. V was cut by 3 bases and J by 4 bases, with 4 bases left in between. The germline V gene has CDR1 MNHEY and CDR2 SMNVEV (reference sequence). The CDR3 region is CASSFPNQPQHF. In DNA, the CDR3 is TGTGCCAGCAGTTTTCCAAATCAGCCCCAGCATTTT.

The chain links TRBV19 to TRBJ2-3; TRBD2 agrees at 7 bases. The J segment lost 2 bases and the V segment lost 1 base, leaving 9 bases of the junction unmatched. Germline V gene data show CDR1 as LNHDA and CDR2 as SQIVND (reference sequence). The CDR3 length is 17 residues. This chain's CDR3 is CASSIVLLADSTDTQYF. As DNA, the CDR3 is TGTGCCAGTAGTATAGTACTCCTAGCGGATTCCACAGATACGCAGTATTTT.

This clone has just one count. The chain's CDR3 is CASSLGGISTDTQYF. CDR3 DNA: TGCGCCAGCAGCTTGGGCGGGATTAGCACAGATACGCAGTATTTT. The rearrangement links TRBV5-1 to TRBJ2-3, with a tentative D call TRBD2 (6 bases). Germline V lookup: CDR1 SGHRS, CDR2 YFSETQ. The CDR3 extends over 15 amino acids. Trimming shortened V by 0 bases and J by 0 bases, and 8 bases separated the two germline ends. Supplemented by reference TRBV5-1 and TRBJ2-3, the full variable domain reads KAGVTQTPRYLIKTRGQQVTLSCSPISGHRSVSWYQQTPGQGLQFLFEYFSETQRNKGNFPGRFSGRQFSNSRSEMNVSTLELGDSALYLCASSLGGISTDTQYFGPGTRLTVL.

This CDR3 reads CASSINSYEQYF. In nucleotides, the CDR3 is TGCGCCAGCAGCATAAACTCCTACGAGCAGTACTTC. This chain connects TRBV5-1 to TRBJ2-7, with unresolved D. V dropped 4 bases and J dropped 0 bases, with 5 bases sitting between them. Germline lookup yields CDR1 SGHRS and CDR2 YFSETQ. This CDR3 region has 12 residues.

This chain joins TRBV11-3 and TRBJ2-2; possibly TRBD1 for D (6 bases). Trimming cost V 2 bases and J 6 bases, with 10 bases left between them. This CDR3 spans 14 amino acids. CDR1 and CDR2 from the germline V gene are SGHNT and YENEEA. CDR3 protein: CASSLQGKSGELFF. The CDR3 nucleotides are TGTGCCAGCAGCTTACAGGGGAAATCCGGGGAGCTGTTTTTT.

The chain combines TRBV28 with TRBJ1-6, with D hard to call. Deletions cut 2 bases from V and 0 bases from J, with 17 bases between. The CDR3 runs 19 residues. Germline V lookup: CDR1 MDHEN, CDR2 SYDVKM. The CDR3 sequence is CASSLGLGLGSSYNSPLHF. The CDR3 DNA is TGTGCCAGCAGTTTAGGGCTTGGTTTAGGTAGCTCCTATAATTCACCCCTCCACTTT.

V and J are TRBV4-1 and TRBJ2-7, with no clear D. Germline assignment: CDR1 MGHRA and CDR2 YSYEKL. The CDR3 length is 14 residues. V was clipped by 0 bases and J by 0 bases, with 6 bases between them. The CDR3: CASSQDTSSYEQYF. CDR3 DNA: TGCGCCAGCAGCCAAGATACAAGCTCCTACGAGCAGTACTTC.

J is TRBJ2-1 and V is TRBV19, with 7 bases identical to TRBD1. V was clipped by 6 bases and J by 8 bases; unmatched bases: 10. CDR3 length equals 14 residues. Germline V gene lookup returns CDR1 LNHDA and CDR2 SQIVND (reference sequence). In DNA, the CDR3 is TGTGCCAGTAGGAAACAGGGGAAGGTCGATGAGCAGTTCTTC. This codes for CASRKQGKVDEQFF.

This clone was detected only a few times. The rearrangement uses TRBV2 and TRBJ2-1, with 11 positions matching TRBD1. V lost 5 bases and J lost 2; bases outside the gene matches: 2. The CDR3 sequence is 15 residues long. CDR1 and CDR2 from the germline V gene are SNHLY and FYNNEI. The CDR3 DNA follows: TGTGCCAGCAGTAGGGACAGGGGGGCCTACAATGAGCAGTTCTTC. This gives the protein CASSRDRGAYNEQFF.